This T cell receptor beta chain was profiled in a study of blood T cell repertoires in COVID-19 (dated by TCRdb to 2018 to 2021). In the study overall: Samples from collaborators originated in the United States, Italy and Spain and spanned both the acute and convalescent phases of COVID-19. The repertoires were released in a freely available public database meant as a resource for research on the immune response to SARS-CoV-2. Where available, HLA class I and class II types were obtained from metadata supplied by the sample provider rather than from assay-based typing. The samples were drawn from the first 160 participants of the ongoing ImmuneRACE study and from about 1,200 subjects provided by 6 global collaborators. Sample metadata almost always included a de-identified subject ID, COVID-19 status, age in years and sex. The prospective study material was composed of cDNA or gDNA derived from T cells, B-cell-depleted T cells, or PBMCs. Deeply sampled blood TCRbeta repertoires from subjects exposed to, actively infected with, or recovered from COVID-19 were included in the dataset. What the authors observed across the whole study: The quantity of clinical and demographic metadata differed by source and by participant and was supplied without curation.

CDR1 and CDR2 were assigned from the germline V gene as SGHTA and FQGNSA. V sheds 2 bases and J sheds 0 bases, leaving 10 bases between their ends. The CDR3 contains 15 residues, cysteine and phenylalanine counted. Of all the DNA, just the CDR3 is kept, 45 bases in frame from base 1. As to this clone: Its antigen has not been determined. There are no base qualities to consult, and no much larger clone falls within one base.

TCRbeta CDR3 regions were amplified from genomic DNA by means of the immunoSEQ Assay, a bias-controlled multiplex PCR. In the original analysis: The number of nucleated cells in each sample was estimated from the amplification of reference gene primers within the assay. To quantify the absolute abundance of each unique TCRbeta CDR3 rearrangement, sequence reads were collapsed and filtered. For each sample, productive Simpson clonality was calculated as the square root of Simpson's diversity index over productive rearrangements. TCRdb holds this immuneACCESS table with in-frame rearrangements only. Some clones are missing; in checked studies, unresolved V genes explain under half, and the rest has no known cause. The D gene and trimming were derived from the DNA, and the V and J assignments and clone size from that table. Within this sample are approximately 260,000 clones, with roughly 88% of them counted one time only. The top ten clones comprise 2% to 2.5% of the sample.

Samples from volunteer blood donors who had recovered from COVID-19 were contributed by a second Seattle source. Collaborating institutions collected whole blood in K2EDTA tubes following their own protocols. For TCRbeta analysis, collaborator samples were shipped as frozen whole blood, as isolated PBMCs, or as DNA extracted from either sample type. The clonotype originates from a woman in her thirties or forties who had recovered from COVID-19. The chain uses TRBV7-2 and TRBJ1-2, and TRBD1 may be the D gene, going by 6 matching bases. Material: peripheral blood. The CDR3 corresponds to CASSLLPGANYGYTF. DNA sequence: TGTGCCAGCAGCTTACTCCCAGGGGCTAACTATGGCTACACCTTC.